The 20 T cell receptor beta chains below all came from one sample that was sequenced in a study of cytomegalovirus exposure and HLA in healthy donors. Primers included in the PCR were 60 Vbeta and 13 Jbeta primers. Sequencing was performed with immunoSEQ multiplex PCR; in TCRdb, only in-frame clones are kept and a portion is missing. Here the sample spans 130,000 to 150,000 clones, around 85% being singletons. The sequenced sample consisted of PBMCs. All receptors come from a man aged 40-49 years in good health and CMV-seropositive.

This clone was recorded many times. V and J are TRBV7-2 and TRBJ2-7; D is unresolved. The CDR3 has 11 amino acids. Germline CDR1 SGHTA, CDR2 FQGNSA. The CDR3 coding sequence is TGTGCTACGGTCCCCCCCTACGAGCAGTACTTC. Its translation: CATVPPYEQYF.

This clone was detected only once. This rearrangement joins TRBV7-2 to TRBJ1-5; D is undetermined. Per germline, CDR1 SGHTA and CDR2 FQGNSA. The CDR3 sequence is 14 residues long. Between the trimmed V and J ends, which lost 2 bases and 6 bases, there was a span of 11 bases. The chain's CDR3 is CASSLRQQAQPQHF. The CDR3, as DNA: TGTGCCAGCAGCTTAAGGCAGCAGGCTCAGCCCCAGCATTTT.

This sequence joins TRBV7-9 and TRBJ1-2; 10 bases align to TRBD1. There are 13 residues in the CDR3. Germline values: CDR1 SEHNR, CDR2 FQNEAQ (reference sequence). Trimming removed 4 bases from V and 7 bases from J; junction bases left unmatched: 3. The CDR3 DNA is TGTGCCAGCAGCTATGGGACAGGGGTTGGCTACACCTTC. Translated: CASSYGTGVGYTF.

The chain recombines TRBV10-3 with TRBJ2-7, with 9 bases matching TRBD1. This CDR3 contains 16 residues. The ends lost 6 bases at V and 0 bases at J; junction bases unmatched: 9. Per the germline V gene, CDR1 is ENHRY and CDR2 is SYGVKD. CDR3 residues: CAISQTGTGSSYEQYF. CDR3 sequence (DNA): TGTGCCATCAGCCAGACCGGGACAGGGAGCTCCTACGAGCAGTACTTC.

This chain connects TRBV4-3 to TRBJ1-2; no clear D gene. Per the germline V gene, CDR1 is LGHNA and CDR2 is YSLEER. The CDR3 is 14 amino acids. Trimming shortened V by 5 bases and J by 1 base, and 11 bases separated the two germline ends. The CDR3 spells CASSYSSNNYGYTF. The CDR3, as DNA: TGCGCCAGCAGCTACTCGAGCAATAACTATGGCTACACCTTC.

The genes are TRBV5-1 and TRBJ2-1; no clear D gene. This CDR3 comprises 16 residues. Trimming cost V 1 base and J 2 bases, with 13 bases left between them. In germline, CDR1 is SGHRS, CDR2 YFSETQ. The CDR3 is CASSLSAGSTYNEQFF. The CDR3 coding sequence is TGCGCCAGCAGCTTGTCGGCAGGTTCGACCTACAATGAGCAGTTCTTC.

V and J are TRBV15 and TRBJ1-2; weak D call: TRBD1 (6 bases). The CDR3 sequence is 12 residues long. Looked up from germline, CDR1 is LNHNV and CDR2 is YYDKDF (reference sequence). Trimming removed 1 base from V and 7 bases from J, with 7 bases in between. CDR3 residues: CATSRVDSGYTF. The CDR3, as DNA: TGTGCCACCAGCAGAGTGGACAGTGGCTACACCTTC.

This clone was seen a few times. The V call is TRBV6-6, the J call TRBJ1-1; D remains ambiguous. Trimming cost V 4 bases and J 1 base, with 16 bases left between them. The CDR3 sequence is 16 residues long. Germline V gives CDR1 MNHNY, CDR2 SVGAGI (reference sequence). This CDR3 reads CASSSTRSTENTEAFF. The CDR3 DNA sequence: TGTGCCAGCAGTTCTACTCGGTCCACAGAGAACACTGAAGCTTTCTTT.

The chain uses TRBV5-6 and TRBJ1-6, with a tentative D call TRBD1 (6 bases). Trimming took off 4 bases at V and 9 bases at J, with 11 bases between the two ends. The length of the CDR3 is 13 residues. Germline CDR1 and CDR2: SGHDT and YYEEEE. The CDR3 DNA sequence: TGTGCCAGCAGCACGGACAGTCGTTCACCCCTCCACTTT. It specifies CASSTDSRSPLHF.

The genes are TRBV5-1 and TRBJ1-1; 8 nucleotides line up with TRBD1. This CDR3 has 15 residues. V gave up 0 bases and J gave up 1 base; unmatched junction bases: 2. Germline values: CDR1 SGHRS, CDR2 YFSETQ. CDR3 sequence (DNA): TGCGCCAGCAGCTTGGCCACAGGGGGGAACACTGAAGCTTTCTTT. This codes for CASSLATGGNTEAFF.

This clone was observed a few times. The rearrangement links TRBV6-4 to TRBJ1-4; 8 bases are a match to TRBD1. The V gene's germline CDR1 is MRHNA and CDR2 SNTAGT. CDR3 length: 16 amino acids. With V trimmed by 6 bases and J by 0 bases, 6 bases remained unmatched. The CDR3 protein is CASSRTGSTTNEKLFF. CDR3 DNA: TGTGCCAGCAGCCGGACAGGGAGTACAACTAATGAAAAACTGTTTTTT.

The CDR3 loop is CASSNIGQGDYEQYF. The CDR3 coding sequence is TGCGCCAGCAGCAACATTGGACAGGGGGACTACGAGCAGTACTTC. The chain is built from TRBV5-1 and TRBJ2-7; 10 bases agree with TRBD1. The CDR3 loop spans 15 amino acids. The germline V gene encodes CDR1 SGHRS and CDR2 YFSETQ. The V gene end was trimmed by 4 bases and the J gene end by 3 bases; junction bases not matched to a gene: 7.

V and J are TRBV2 and TRBJ1-2; 9 bases line up with TRBD1. Germline V gene lookup returns CDR1 SNHLY and CDR2 FYNNEI. The CDR3 is 16 residues long. The V gene end was trimmed by 2 bases and the J gene end by 7 bases; junction bases not matched to a gene: 11. CDR3 in amino acids: CASSELDRGAPGGYTF. The CDR3 DNA is TGTGCCAGCAGTGAATTGGACAGGGGTGCCCCTGGTGGCTACACCTTC.

V is TRBV9 and J is TRBJ1-6; D is ambiguous. Germline CDR1 reads SGDLS; CDR2 reads YYNGEE. This CDR3 spans 15 amino acids. Trimming stripped 0 bases from V and 1 base from J, with 5 bases between. The CDR3 DNA reads as TGTGCCAGCAGCGTAGGACATTCCTATAATTCACCCCTCCACTTT. Residues: CASSVGHSYNSPLHF.

V gene TRBV7-6 combines with J gene TRBJ1-1, with a tentative D call TRBD1 (6 bases). The CDR3 has 15 amino acids. Per germline, CDR1 SGHVS and CDR2 FNYEAQ. Between the trimmed V and J ends, which lost 3 bases and 2 bases, there was a span of 13 bases. CDR3 bases: TGTGCCAGCAGCTTCAGGACAGCTATTAACACTGAAGCTTTCTTT. Translated: CASSFRTAINTEAFF. Drawing the rest from reference TRBV7-6 and TRBJ1-1, the complete variable domain is GAGVSQSPRYKVTKRGQDVALRCDPISGHVSLYWYRQALGQGPEFLTYFNYEAQQDKSGLPNDRFSAERPEGSISTLTIQRTEQRDSAMYRCASSFRTAINTEAFFGQGTRLTVV.

V usage is TRBV6-5 and J usage is TRBJ1-3; a weak D match, TRBD1 (6 bases). CDR1 MNHEY and CDR2 SVGAGI come from the germline V gene. The V and J ends lost 0 bases and 4 bases respectively, with 7 bases between them. The CDR3 is made up of 14 amino acids. The CDR3 DNA is TGTGCCAGCAGTTACTCGGGGGCGGGAAACACCATATATTTT. This translates into CASSYSGAGNTIYF.

Regarding this clone: One end of the junction is discordant with germline, which a read error may explain. The rearrangement links TRBV27 to TRBJ2-7; weak D call: TRBD2 (5 bases). CDR1 is MNHEY, CDR2 SMNVEV, per germline (reference sequence). The CDR3 sequence is 14 residues long. The CDR3 DNA follows: TGTGCCACCAGTAGACAACCCGGGACCTACGAGCAGTACTTC. It translates to CATSRQPGTYEQYF.

CDR3 amino acids: CASSYSGGGNTEAFF. In DNA, the CDR3 is TGTGCCAGCAGTTACTCCGGGGGTGGGAACACTGAAGCTTTCTTT. The J gene is TRBJ1-1, the V gene TRBV6-6, with D perhaps TRBD1 (5 bases). With 0 bases removed from V and 1 base from J, the gap between germline ends came to 9 bases. The CDR3 loop spans 15 amino acids. Germline V gives CDR1 MNHNY, CDR2 SVGAGI (reference sequence).

The CDR3 loop is CASSAESGANVLTF. The DNA of the CDR3 is TGTGCCAGCAGTGCAGAATCTGGGGCCAACGTCCTGACTTTC. This rearrangement joins TRBV2 to TRBJ2-6, with D unresolved. V lost 4 bases, J lost 1 base, and 5 bases lay in between. The CDR3 totals 14 residues. Germline lookup yields CDR1 SNHLY and CDR2 FYNNEI.

This chain joins TRBV5-6 and TRBJ2-7; D might be TRBD2 (6 bases). Trimming removed 4 bases at V and 0 bases at J, with 20 bases between. This CDR3 has 17 amino acids. CDR1 SGHDT and CDR2 YYEEEE come from the germline V gene. The CDR3 DNA sequence: TGTGCCAGCAGCCACCCCCCGTGGCTAGCGCGCTCCTACGAGCAGTACTTC. The encoded protein is CASSHPPWLARSYEQYF.